Below are 23 T cell receptor beta chains sequenced from a single sample in a study of vaccination and CD4 T cells after COVID-19. Their antigens are not known. Sequenced with the Oncomine TCR Beta short-read assay was DNA taken from cultured CD4+ T cells. One entry per CDR3 protein results from TCRdb running MiXCR on the PCR reads. The sample has under 14,000 distinct CDR3 sequences, about 25% seen once; the top ten hold approximately 25%. Treatment meaning: approximately 9-day PBMC culture with coronavirus spike peptide pools or control peptides (ViraFEST assay). The sequencing here drew on CD4+ T cells from blood, cultured in vitro, taken after SARS-CoV-2 vaccination. The origin of the receptors is a human donor who had recovered from COVID-19.

This sequence joins TRBV6-5 and TRBJ2-2; D not resolved. Germline CDR1 and CDR2: MNHEY and SVGAGI. The CDR3 spans 14 residues. Trimming left V 0 bases short and J 3 bases short, with 5 bases between. CDR3 amino acids: CASSYSPDTGELFF. CDR3 sequence (DNA): TGTGCCAGCAGTTACTCGCCGGACACCGGGGAGCTGTTTTTT.

This clonotype was observed a handful of times. This rearrangement joins TRBV28 to TRBJ2-2, with D perhaps assigned TRBD1 or TRBD2 (5 bases each). The V gene lost 6 bases and the J gene lost 4 bases, with 18 bases spanning the gap. The CDR3 length is 16 residues. Germline CDR1 MDHEN, CDR2 SYDVKM. The CDR3 DNA reads as TGTGCCAGCAGGCTAAGGCCGGGACGCGGCACCGGGGAGCTGTTTTTT. Its translation: CASRLRPGRGTGELFF.

The chain couples TRBV7-2 to TRBJ1-1, with 9 bases lining up with TRBD1. Germline CDR1 reads SGHTA; CDR2 reads FQGNSA. Trimming at V came to 1 base and at J to 12 bases, leaving 6 bases not matched to a gene. The CDR3 contains 13 residues. This chain's CDR3 is CASSLEGQGMSFF. The CDR3 nucleotides read TGTGCCAGCAGCTTAGAGGGACAGGGTATGTCTTTCTTT.

The chain employs TRBV5-4 and TRBJ2-3, with a possible D match to TRBD2 (5 bases). Trimming pared 10 bases from V and 1 base from J, leaving 10 bases between. Germline V gives CDR1 SGHNT, CDR2 YYREEE (reference sequence). CDR3 length: 12 residues. CDR3 coding DNA: TGTGCCGGAGGAGACGGCACAGATACGCAGTATTTT. This encodes CAGGDGTDTQYF. Based on the CDR3 plus reference TRBV5-4 and TRBJ2-3, the full variable domain is ETGVTQSPTHLIKTRGQQVTLRCSSQSGHNTVSWYQQALGQGPQFIFQYYREEENGRGNFPPRFSGLQFPNYSSELNVNALELDDSALYLCAGGDGTDTQYFGPGTRLTVL.

This clonotype was observed a few times. The V gene is TRBV7-2, the J gene TRBJ1-1, with a tentative D call TRBD1 (5 bases). The CDR3 extends over 18 amino acids. Per the germline V gene, CDR1 is SGHTA and CDR2 is FQGNSA. V was clipped by 2 bases and J by 1 base, with 20 bases between them. CDR3 loop: CASSLRWGGSQGNTEAFF. DNA of the CDR3: TGTGCCAGCAGCTTAAGGTGGGGAGGGAGTCAGGGGAACACTGAAGCTTTCTTT. Full variable domain (rest looked up from reference TRBV7-2 and TRBJ1-1): GAGVSQSPSNKVTEKGKDVELRCDPISGHTALYWYRQSLGQGLEFLIYFQGNSAPDKSGLPSDRFSAERTGGSVSTLTIQRTQQEDSAVYLCASSLRWGGSQGNTEAFFGQGTRLTVV.

By frequency in the sample, this clonotype is medium-sized. This chain uses TRBV20-1 with TRBJ2-5; 8 bases map to TRBD2. Germline trimming cut 3 bases from V and 2 bases from J; bases unmatched to any gene: 8. The germline CDR1 and CDR2 sequences are DFQATT and SNEGSKA (reference sequence). CDR3 length: 15 amino acids. The CDR3 nucleotides are TGCAGTGCTAGGGCTGTAGCGGGGCTTCAAGAGACCCAGTACTTC. This sequence encodes CSARAVAGLQETQYF.

The chain is built from TRBV20-1 and TRBJ2-7, with 11 bases fitting TRBD2. The V segment lost 3 bases and the J segment 5 bases; nucleotides outside the gene matches: 9. The CDR3 runs to 15 residues. Germline V lookup: CDR1 DFQATT, CDR2 SNEGSKA (reference sequence). CDR3 in DNA: TGCAGTGCTAGGGACCGACTAGCGGGGATAAACGAGCAGTACTTC. Translating gives CSARDRLAGINEQYF.

This clonotype was counted only a few times. This rearrangement joins TRBV15 to TRBJ1-1; tentative D call: TRBD1 (5 bases). Germline-derived CDR1 and CDR2 are LNHNV and YYDKDF (reference sequence). V lost 1 base to trimming and J lost 3 bases, with 9 bases between them. The CDR3 consists of 14 residues. Here the CDR3 DNA reads TGTGCCACCAGCAGAGGGGGCCGGGACACTGAAGCTTTCTTT. Protein product: CATSRGGRDTEAFF.

The chain recombines TRBV6-1 with TRBJ1-2; TRBD1 matches 7 bases. CDR1 is MNHNS and CDR2 is SASEGT in the germline V gene. There are 13 residues in the CDR3. V shed 7 bases and J 3 bases; nucleotides not matched to a gene: 5. CDR3 coding DNA: TGTGCCAGCAAAGGGACAGACGACTATGGCTACACCTTC. The encoded protein is CASKGTDDYGYTF.

This clonotype has just a few counts. The V and J genes are TRBV6-1 and TRBJ2-1, with 9 bases matching TRBD1. V lost 5 bases to trimming and J lost 1 base; unmatched junction nucleotides: 6. The CDR3 has 16 residues. Looked up from germline, CDR1 is MNHNS and CDR2 is SASEGT. The CDR3 reads CASSRDREGSYNEQFF. The CDR3 DNA follows: TGTGCCAGCAGTCGGGACAGGGAGGGGTCCTACAATGAGCAGTTCTTC.

The sample holds a few counts of this clonotype. The chain is built from TRBV27 and TRBJ2-7, with D perhaps TRBD1 (6 bases). This CDR3 region has 16 residues. Trimming cost V 6 bases and J 4 bases, with 22 bases left between them. Germline assignment: CDR1 MNHEY and CDR2 SMNVEV (reference sequence). CDR3: CASSPRGTWSEYEQYF. The CDR3 nucleotides read TGTGCCAGCAGCCCGAGAGGGACATGGTCCGAGTACGAGCAGTACTTC.

This clonotype is labeled medium-sized (0.01 to 0.1%). The V and J genes are TRBV15 and TRBJ1-5; 8 bases align to TRBD1. Per germline, CDR1 LNHNV and CDR2 YYDKDF (reference sequence). This CDR3 has 15 amino acids. V lost 5 bases, J lost 6 bases, and 9 bases stayed unmatched. CDR3 loop: CATSRQGYGGQPQHF. CDR3 sequence (DNA): TGTGCCACCAGCCGACAGGGGTATGGTGGTCAGCCCCAGCATTTT.

This clonotype was observed a few times. V usage is TRBV2 and J usage is TRBJ2-5, with D tentatively TRBD1 (5 bases). Trimming took 3 bases from V and 5 from J, leaving 10 bases between them. This CDR3 has 13 amino acids. Germline CDR1 and CDR2: SNHLY and FYNNEI. CDR3 sequence: CASSEGRRETQYF. CDR3 bases: TGTGCCAGCAGTGAGGGGCGGCGGGAGACCCAGTACTTC. Full variable domain (rest looked up from reference TRBV2 and TRBJ2-5): EPEVTQTPSHQVTQMGQEVILRCVPISNHLYFYWYRQILGQKVEFLVSFYNNEISEKSEIFDDQFSVERPDGSNFTLKIRSTKLEDSAMYFCASSEGRRETQYFGPGTRLLVL.

In this sample, this clonotype turned up a few times. The chain uses TRBV28 and TRBJ2-1; D is possibly TRBD2 (7 bases). Germline V gives CDR1 MDHEN, CDR2 SYDVKM. V lost 7 bases, J lost 9 bases, and 16 bases lay in between. The CDR3 runs to 13 residues. CDR3 sequence: CASTGGGPGEQFF. In DNA, the CDR3 is TGTGCCAGCACTGGGGGGGGGCCCGGTGAGCAGTTCTTC.

The chain joins TRBV20-1 to TRBJ1-5; no definite D call. Germline values: CDR1 DFQATT, CDR2 SNEGSKA (reference sequence). V was shortened by 7 bases and J by 0 bases, with 25 bases between the two germline ends. CDR3 size: 18 residues. The CDR3 loop is CSDVGWSGPGYSNQPQHF. CDR3 nucleotides: TGCAGTGACGTGGGGTGGTCAGGTCCGGGCTATAGCAATCAGCCCCAGCATTTT.

This rearrangement joins TRBV7-9 to TRBJ2-1; weak D call: TRBD2 (6 bases). The CDR3 runs 16 residues. V was shortened by 1 base and J by 8 bases, with 18 bases between the two germline ends. CDR1 and CDR2 (germline): SEHNR, FQNEAQ (reference sequence). DNA of the CDR3: TGTGCCAGCAGCTTAGTCCCCGGGGCGGGGCTGCATGAGCAGTTCTTC. This codes for CASSLVPGAGLHEQFF.

The chain employs TRBV7-2 and TRBJ2-7; D remains ambiguous. Germline V gene lookup returns CDR1 SGHTA and CDR2 FQGNSA. CDR3 length: 15 residues. V lost 7 bases to trimming and J lost 1 base, with 17 bases between them. The CDR3 nucleotides read TGTGCCAGCACTACGTATGGGCAGTCGTCCTACGAGCAGTACTTC. Its translation is CASTTYGQSSYEQYF. Filled out from reference TRBV7-2 and TRBJ2-7, the complete variable domain reads GAGVSQSPSNKVTEKGKDVELRCDPISGHTALYWYRQSLGQGLEFLIYFQGNSAPDKSGLPSDRFSAERTGGSVSTLTIQRTQQEDSAVYLCASTTYGQSSYEQYFGPGTRLTVT.

CDR3 sequence: CASRSSDKSSEQFF. CDR3 nucleotide sequence: TGTGCCAGCCGATCCTCGGACAAATCTAGTGAGCAGTTCTTC. The V gene is TRBV6-1, the J gene TRBJ2-1; tentatively, D is TRBD1 (5 bases). The CDR3 totals 14 residues. V was pared by 8 bases and J by 9 bases, with 20 bases between. Germline V gene lookup returns CDR1 MNHNS and CDR2 SASEGT.

This chain joins TRBV6-1 and TRBJ1-5; the match to TRBD1 covers 9 bases. J was trimmed by 6 bases and V by 5 bases; bases with no gene match: 11. Germline-derived CDR1 and CDR2 are MNHNS and SASEGT. The CDR3 loop spans 16 amino acids. The CDR3 bases are TGTGCCAGCAGTAGAAACACAGGGGGCGGAACTCAGCCCCAGCATTTT. Its protein is CASSRNTGGGTQPQHF.

V is TRBV4-3 and J is TRBJ2-7, with 13 bases matching TRBD2. The CDR3 contains 13 residues. From germline, CDR1 is LGHNA and CDR2 YSLEER. The V gene end was trimmed by 4 bases and the J gene end by 11 bases; junction bases not matched to a gene: 5. CDR3 coding DNA: TGCGCCAGCAGCCCGGGACTAGCGGGAATTAAGTACTTC. Translation: CASSPGLAGIKYF.

This clonotype was picked up a small number of times. The chain employs TRBV20-1 and TRBJ2-7; 9 bases are shared with TRBD2. This CDR3 comprises 14 residues. Trimming removed 1 base from V and 7 bases from J; junction bases left unmatched: 8. The germline V gene has CDR1 DFQATT and CDR2 SNEGSKA (reference sequence). The CDR3 loop reads CSARGQREAREQYF. The DNA for the CDR3 is TGCAGTGCTAGAGGGCAGCGGGAGGCCAGGGAGCAGTACTTC.

This clonotype was observed a handful of times. This sequence joins TRBV28 and TRBJ2-5; weak D call: TRBD1 (5 bases). Trimming shortened V by 3 bases and J by 5 bases, and 13 bases separated the two germline ends. The germline V gene has CDR1 MDHEN and CDR2 SYDVKM. The CDR3 is 14 residues long. The CDR3 is CASSFSPGLETQYF. The CDR3 DNA reads TGTGCCAGCAGTTTTTCGCCAGGGCTTGAGACCCAGTACTTC.

V usage is TRBV20-1 and J usage is TRBJ2-5; 7 positions match TRBD2. V gave up 0 bases and J gave up 7 bases; unmatched junction bases: 5. This CDR3 region has 13 residues. Germline V gives CDR1 DFQATT, CDR2 SNEGSKA (reference sequence). Here the CDR3 DNA reads TGCAGTGCTAGAGATAGGACTAGGGGGACCCAGTACTTC. Its translation: CSARDRTRGTQYF.